These 11 T cell receptor beta chains were all obtained from the same sample, sequenced in a study of human T cells and chemical hapten exposure. Sample time point: healthy volunteer bleed at 2 weeks. It was from unfractionated whole blood that total RNA was extracted. TCRdb reprocessed the RACE reads with MiXCR, giving one entry per CDR3 protein. Of around 130,000 distinct CDR3 sequences in the sample, more than 7.5% were seen once. Material: whole blood. Receptor source: a male donor in good health. Some clones in this sample may be carry-over from other donors' samples.

This clonotype showed up just a few times. The chain recombines TRBV7-9 with TRBJ2-7, with D tentatively TRBD1 (5 bases). V was clipped by 0 bases and J by 3 bases, with 9 bases between them. Germline V gene lookup returns CDR1 SEHNR and CDR2 FQNEAQ (reference sequence). The CDR3 length is 14 residues. The CDR3 spells CASSLATRGYEQYF. DNA for the CDR3: TGTGCCAGCAGCTTAGCGACAAGGGGCTACGAGCAGTACTTC.

This clonotype was counted a few times. The chain carries TRBV20-1 and TRBJ2-7; D gene uncertain. The CDR3 loop spans 13 amino acids. The germline V and J ends were trimmed by 3 bases and 4 bases, with 13 bases remaining between them. Germline V gene lookup returns CDR1 DFQATT and CDR2 SNEGSKA (reference sequence). CDR3 DNA sequence: TGCAGTGCTAGGACGGACCTGACTTACGAGCAGTACTTC. Residues: CSARTDLTYEQYF.

This clonotype was observed at least ten times. This chain uses TRBV20-1 with TRBJ1-1; a weak D match, TRBD1 (5 bases). With 0 bases removed from V and 3 bases from J, the gap between germline ends came to 14 bases. There are 15 residues in the CDR3. The germline V gene has CDR1 DFQATT and CDR2 SNEGSKA (reference sequence). The CDR3, as DNA: TGCAGTGCTAGAGAGAGGGGTCGGGGGGACACTGAAGCTTTCTTT. This codes for CSARERGRGDTEAFF.

Only a few counts were recorded for this clonotype. CDR3 sequence (DNA): TGTGCCAGCAGGAAGGACAGCTATAGCAATCAGCCCCAGCATTTT. This codes for CASRKDSYSNQPQHF. This chain joins TRBV2 and TRBJ1-5, with a weak D call TRBD1 (6 bases). Germline CDR1 SNHLY, CDR2 FYNNEI. CDR3 length equals 15 residues. V lost 6 bases, J lost 0 bases, and 12 bases lay in between.

The gene calls are TRBV11-2 and TRBJ2-5; a weak D match, TRBD2 (6 bases). CDR3 length: 20 residues. Germline V CDR1 and CDR2: SGHAT, FQNNGV. Trimming removed 1 base from V and 3 bases from J, with 27 bases in between. The CDR3: CASSLGLDGAGGPREETQYF. In nucleotides, the CDR3 is TGTGCCAGCAGCTTAGGGCTCGATGGGGCAGGAGGGCCGAGGGAAGAGACCCAGTACTTC. Full variable domain (rest looked up from reference TRBV11-2 and TRBJ2-5): EAGVAQSPRYKIIEKRQSVAFWCNPISGHATLYWYQQILGQGPKLLIQFQNNGVVDDSQLPKDRFSAERLKGVDSTLKIQPAKLEDSAVYLCASSLGLDGAGGPREETQYFGPGTRLLVL.

At least ten counts were recorded for this clonotype. V gene TRBV3-1 combines with J gene TRBJ2-2, with a tentative D call TRBD1 (6 bases). The CDR3 consists of 14 residues. Trimming cost V 6 bases and J 4 bases, with 12 bases left between them. Per the germline V gene, CDR1 is LGHDT and CDR2 is YNNKEL (reference sequence). The CDR3 DNA is TGTGCCAGCAGGCAGGGGTCGTCCACCGGGGAGCTGTTTTTT. It encodes CASRQGSSTGELFF.

This clonotype occurred a few times. The rearrangement joins TRBV6-6 to TRBJ1-4; D remains unclear. Germline CDR1 reads MNHNY; CDR2 reads SVGAGI (reference sequence). V was trimmed by 5 bases and J by 0 bases, leaving 10 bases between them. The CDR3 consists of 15 residues. CDR3 sequence reads: CASSGRGTTNEKLFF. The DNA of the CDR3 is TGTGCCAGCAGTGGTCGGGGTACAACTAATGAAAAACTGTTTTTT.

The rearrangement uses TRBV20-1 and TRBJ1-6; D is undetermined. The germline gives CDR1 DFQATT, CDR2 SNEGSKA (reference sequence). CDR3 size: 13 residues. The V gene lost 0 bases and the J gene lost 6 bases, with 6 bases spanning the gap. This chain's CDR3 is CSARDHGNSPLHF. The CDR3 DNA follows: TGCAGTGCTAGAGATCACGGTAATTCACCCCTCCACTTT.

V is TRBV4-1 and J is TRBJ2-4, with 14 bases lining up with TRBD2. The CDR3 is 20 amino acids. Per germline, CDR1 MGHRA and CDR2 YSYEKL. V was pared by 6 bases and J by 5 bases, with 18 bases of the junction left unmatched. Written as DNA, the CDR3 is TGCGCCAGCAGGCTGAATTTTATTCATGGGACTAGCGGGAGTGAAAACATTCAGTACTTC. It is translated as CASRLNFIHGTSGSENIQYF.

This clonotype was counted a few times. The rearrangement uses TRBV7-9 and TRBJ1-5; D is ambiguous. This CDR3 is built from 17 residues. V was trimmed by 5 bases and J by 0 bases, leaving 17 bases between them. CDR1 is SEHNR, CDR2 FQNEAQ, per germline (reference sequence). The CDR3: CASSPMGGPYSNQPQHF. CDR3 coding DNA: TGTGCCAGCAGCCCCATGGGAGGACCATATAGCAATCAGCCCCAGCATTTT.

This clonotype was observed a few times. The rearrangement joins TRBV20-1 to TRBJ2-7; D may be TRBD1 (7 bases). Germline CDR1 and CDR2: DFQATT and SNEGSKA (reference sequence). The CDR3 has 14 amino acids. V lost 3 bases and J lost 2, with 14 bases in between. The CDR3 protein is CSARGGQTTYEQYF. The DNA of the CDR3 is TGCAGTGCTAGGGGGGGACAGACAACCTACGAGCAGTACTTC.